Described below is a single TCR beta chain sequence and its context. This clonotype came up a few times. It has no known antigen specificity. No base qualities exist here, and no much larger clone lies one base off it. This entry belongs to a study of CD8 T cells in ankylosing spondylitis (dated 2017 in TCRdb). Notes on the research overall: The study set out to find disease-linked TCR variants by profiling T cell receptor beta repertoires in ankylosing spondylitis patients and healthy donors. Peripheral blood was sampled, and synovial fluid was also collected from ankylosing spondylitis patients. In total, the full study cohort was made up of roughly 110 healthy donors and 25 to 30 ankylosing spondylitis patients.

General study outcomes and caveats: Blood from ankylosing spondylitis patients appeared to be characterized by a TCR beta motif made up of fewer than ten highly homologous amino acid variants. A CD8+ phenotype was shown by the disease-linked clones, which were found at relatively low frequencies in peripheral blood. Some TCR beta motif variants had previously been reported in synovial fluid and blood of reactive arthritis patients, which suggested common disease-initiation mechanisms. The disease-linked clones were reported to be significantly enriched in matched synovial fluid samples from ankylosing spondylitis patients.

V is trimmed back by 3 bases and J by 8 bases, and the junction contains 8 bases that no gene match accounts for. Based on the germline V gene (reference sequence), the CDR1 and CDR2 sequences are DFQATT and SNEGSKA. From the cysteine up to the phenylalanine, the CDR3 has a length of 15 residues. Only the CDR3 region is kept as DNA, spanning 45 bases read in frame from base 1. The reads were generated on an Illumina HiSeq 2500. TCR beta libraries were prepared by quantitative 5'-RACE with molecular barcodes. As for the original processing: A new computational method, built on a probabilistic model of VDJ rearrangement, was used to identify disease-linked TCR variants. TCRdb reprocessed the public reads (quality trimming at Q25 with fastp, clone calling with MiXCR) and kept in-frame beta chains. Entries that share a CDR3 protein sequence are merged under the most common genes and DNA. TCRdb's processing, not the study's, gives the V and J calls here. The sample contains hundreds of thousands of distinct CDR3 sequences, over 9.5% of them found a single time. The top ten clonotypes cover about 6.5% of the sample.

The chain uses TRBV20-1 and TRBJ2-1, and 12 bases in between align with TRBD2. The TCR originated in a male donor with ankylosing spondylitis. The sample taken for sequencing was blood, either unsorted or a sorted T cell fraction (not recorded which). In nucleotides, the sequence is TGCAGTGCTAGCCCAGCTAGCGGGAGGGTCTATGAGCAGTTCTTC. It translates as CSASPASGRVYEQFF.